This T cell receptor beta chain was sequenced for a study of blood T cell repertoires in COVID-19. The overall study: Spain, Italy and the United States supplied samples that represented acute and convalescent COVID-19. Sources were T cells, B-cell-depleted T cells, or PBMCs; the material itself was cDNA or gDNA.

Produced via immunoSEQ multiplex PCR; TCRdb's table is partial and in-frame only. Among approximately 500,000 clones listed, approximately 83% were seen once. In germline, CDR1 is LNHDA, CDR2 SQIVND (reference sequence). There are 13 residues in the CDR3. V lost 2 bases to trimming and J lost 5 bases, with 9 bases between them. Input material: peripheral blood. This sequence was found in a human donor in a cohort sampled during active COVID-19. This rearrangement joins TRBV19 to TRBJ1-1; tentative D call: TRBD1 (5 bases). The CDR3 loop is CASSITGSTEAFF. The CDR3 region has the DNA TGTGCCAGTAGTATAACAGGTTCTACTGAAGCTTTCTTT.